This TCR beta chain came from a study of blood T cell repertoires in COVID-19. On the study more broadly: Samples taken during acute and convalescent COVID-19 were collected in the United States, Italy and Spain. From T cells, B-cell-depleted T cells, or PBMCs came the material, which was cDNA or gDNA.

Original methodology: Estimation of nucleated cell counts relied on the amplification of reference gene primers. Profiling relied on immunoSEQ multiplex PCR, and the TCRdb table lists in-frame clones only, not all of them. V, J and clone size are taken as reported in that table, and D and trimming were inferred from the DNA itself. The top ten clones hold under 2.5% of a sample with fewer than 180,000 clones, about four fifths of them seen once. V shed 6 bases and J 3 bases; nucleotides not matched to a gene: 7. The CDR3 loop spans 15 amino acids. Germline V lookup: CDR1 SGHVS, CDR2 FQNEAQ. Sample: peripheral blood. The chain links TRBV7-8 to TRBJ1-4; 7 bases are a match to TRBD1. The source is an older man with acute or convalescent COVID-19. CDR3 sequence (DNA): TGTGCCAGCAGATCGCATGGGACAGCTAATGAAAAACTGTTTTTT. This encodes CASRSHGTANEKLFF. Supplemented by reference TRBV7-8 and TRBJ1-4, the full variable domain reads GAGVSQSPRYKVAKRGQDVALRCDPISGHVSLFWYQQALGQGPEFLTYFQNEAQLDKSGLPSDRFFAERPEGSVSTLKIQRTQQEDSAVYLCASRSHGTANEKLFFGSGTQLSVL.